Sequencing of this T cell receptor (beta chain) was carried out in a study of neurological immune-mediated disorders. Study observations and caveats: Phylogenetic analysis grouped 18 of 34 multiple sclerosis patients' repertoires together, suggesting a possible repertoire signature. None of the CDR3 amino acid sequences of expanded clones were shared across subjects, and this suggested private repertoires in all groups.

The CDR3 consists of 13 residues. Germline V lookup: CDR1 SGHKS, CDR2 YYEKEE (reference sequence). Trimming left V 1 base short and J 3 bases short, with 5 bases between. This clonotype was seen many times. No antigen is known for it. 2 million PBMCs stored at -80 C were the source of the unsorted libraries. 5'RACE with 10-nucleotide random UMIs produced the cDNA. One entry per CDR3 protein results from TCRdb running MiXCR on the 5' RACE reads. In the table there are about 62,000 distinct CDR3 sequences, 3.5% to 4.5% of which are singletons. V gene TRBV5-5 combines with J gene TRBJ1-5, with unresolved D. The TCR originated in a woman in her forties or fifties with multiple sclerosis. The specimen sequenced was PBMCs. DNA for the CDR3: TGTGCCAGCAGCTTGTATTACAATCAGCCCCAGCATTTT. Its protein is CASSLYYNQPQHF.